This T cell receptor (beta chain) was obtained from a study of T cells in tuberculosis listed by TCRdb under 2018. Study-level background: The study combined CD1B tetramers and high-throughput TCR immunosequencing to characterize T cells specific for the mycobacterial lipid antigen glucose monomycolate (GMM). With 10 to 11 people per group, a South African clinical cohort compared IGRA-negative adolescents, IGRA-positive adolescents with latent tuberculosis, and adults with active tuberculosis. Results the study describes overall, beyond this receptor: Compared with IGRA-negative controls, TCR-alpha repertoires from active tuberculosis had smaller mean NN-distances to GMM-specific TCRs, which suggests that these TCRs underwent clonal expansion. Which clinical samples got chosen depended on the availability of cryopreserved specimens, and the active tuberculosis cases were adults, whereas the controls were adolescents. With the diverse GMM-specific repertoire as input, a classifier achieved around 90% accuracy (AUROC 0.75 to 0.9), whereas GEM motif frequencies as input gave roughly 70% accuracy. Shorter CDR3-alpha lengths in active tuberculosis patients partly drove the smaller NN-distances, and the TCR-beta difference was not statistically significant.

TCR libraries were generated with the immunoSEQ multiplex PCR assay, using TCR-beta and/or TCR-alpha/delta assays for each sample. Amplified TCR libraries were sequenced on the Illumina high-throughput platform. The original methods were these. Clustering and dimensionality reduction relied on pairwise TCRdist distances among GMM-specific receptors from T cells that were either sorted ex vivo or expanded in vitro. Each clinical repertoire received a mean NN-distance score, defined as the average TCRdist to the nearest 10% of tetramer-positive reference sequences. GEM TCR motif frequency was calculated as the fraction of unique TCRs that matched known GEM sequences by V/J usage and CDR3 length. Linear discriminant analysis with leave-one-out cross-validation, implemented in scikit-learn, was used to classify active tuberculosis. In its TCRdb copy, this immuneACCESS table keeps in-frame sequences only and misses some clones. Where compared with another copy, unresolved V genes explain less than half of these, and the others have no known cause. The DNA gave D and trimming, while V, J and clone size come from that table. The sample has 30,000 to 35,000 clones on record, more than 85% of them singletons. About 2.2% of the sample rests with the top ten.

As concerns this clone: Its antigen has not been determined. No base-level quality is on record; no much larger clone is a single base apart.

At study entry, adolescents were screened for latent tuberculosis infection by tuberculin skin test and QuantiFERON-TB GOLD In-Tube IGRA. Immunosequencing of unsorted cryopreserved PBMC covered, on average, approximately 100,000 T cells per clinical donor. Eleven high schools in the Worcester region of the Western Cape, South Africa, served as enrollment sites for adolescents aged 12 to 18 years. Approximately 10 adolescents infected with M. tuberculosis and around 10 uninfected adolescents were chosen and matched for age and sex. For the adolescents, PBMC were isolated by density centrifugation from freshly drawn heparinized blood and then cryopreserved. CDR1 and CDR2 are drawn from the germline V gene: MDHEN, SYDVKM. Trimming at the junction amounts to 10 bases on V and 2 bases on J, and the germline ends lie 14 bases apart. Spanning cysteine to phenylalanine, the CDR3 consists of 13 amino acids. Just CDR3 DNA is preserved here, 39 bases in frame from base 1.

Recombination joined TRBV28 with TRBJ1-1; the best D guess is TRBD1, with 5 bases matching. Material: PBMCs. The sequence was collected from a donor aged 10-30 years with latent tuberculosis or without tuberculosis infection. The CDR3 protein sequence reads: CAIRKGRNTEAFF. The DNA is as follows: TGTGCCATCCGAAAGGGGCGAAACACTGAAGCTTTCTTT.